A selection of T cell receptor beta chains follows, all from one sample in a study of shared clonotypes between healthy human individuals. Profiling relied on immunoSEQ multiplex PCR, and the TCRdb table lists in-frame clones only, not all of them. The table has some 350,000 clones, around 74% seen once. Source material: memory CD4+ T cells sorted from blood. The source is a man aged 30 to 39 in good health. The CDR3 runs from the conserved cysteine through the conserved F or W. Fields, in order: D gene, J gene, clone size, V gene, CDR3 length, CDR3 DNA, CDR3 protein. A D gene is named only where the DNA matches it firmly. Size is stated for part of the rows, as once, few or many counts, or as a class when the clone is expanded.

d_call: TRBD1; j_call: TRBJ1-2; clone_size: once; v_call: TRBV5-1; cdr3_length: 16; cdr3_nt: TGCGCCAGCAGCTTGGCTAGGACAGGGGGCGCAGGTGGCTACACCTTC; cdr3_aa: CASSLARTGGAGGYTF
d_call: .; j_call: TRBJ1-1; clone_size: .; v_call: TRBV2; cdr3_length: 15; cdr3_nt: TGTGCCAGCAGTGAAGCGAATTCAATGGGCACTGAAGCTTTCTTT; cdr3_aa: CASSEANSMGTEAFF
d_call: .; j_call: TRBJ2-1; clone_size: .; v_call: TRBV7-2; cdr3_length: 15; cdr3_nt: TGTGCCAGCAGCCAGCAGCGGAGCTCCTACAATGAGCAGTTCTTC; cdr3_aa: CASSQQRSSYNEQFF
d_call: TRBD2; j_call: TRBJ2-7; clone_size: .; v_call: TRBV18; cdr3_length: 14; cdr3_nt: TGTGCCAGCTCACCGAACGGGGGGGAACGCGAGCAGTACTTC; cdr3_aa: CASSPNGGEREQYF
d_call: .; j_call: TRBJ2-7; clone_size: .; v_call: TRBV6-6; cdr3_length: 16; cdr3_nt: TGTGCCAGCAGTTACTCTGGAGCCCTGAGCTCCTACGAGCAGTACTTC; cdr3_aa: CASSYSGALSSYEQYF
d_call: .; j_call: TRBJ1-3; clone_size: .; v_call: TRBV9; cdr3_length: 15; cdr3_nt: TGTGCCAGCAGCGTAGTGGATAGCTCTGGAAACACCATATATTTT; cdr3_aa: CASSVVDSSGNTIYF
d_call: .; j_call: TRBJ1-2; clone_size: .; v_call: TRBV28; cdr3_length: 14; cdr3_nt: TGTGCCAGCAGTCCCACGCAGGTGGGTTATGGCTACACCTTC; cdr3_aa: CASSPTQVGYGYTF
d_call: TRBD2; j_call: TRBJ2-1; clone_size: few; v_call: TRBV7-9; cdr3_length: 15; cdr3_nt: TGTGCCAGCAGCTTATCTGCGGGAGTGGGGAATGAGCAGTTCTTC; cdr3_aa: CASSLSAGVGNEQFF
d_call: TRBD2; j_call: TRBJ2-7; clone_size: .; v_call: TRBV6-5; cdr3_length: 15; cdr3_nt: TGTGCCAGCAGCGCAACTAGCGGAGCCCCCTACGAGCAGTACTTC; cdr3_aa: CASSATSGAPYEQYF
d_call: .; j_call: TRBJ2-1; clone_size: .; v_call: TRBV11-3; cdr3_length: 14; cdr3_nt: TGTGCCAGCAGCTTAATAGGAACAGCCAATGAGCAGTTCTTC; cdr3_aa: CASSLIGTANEQFF
d_call: .; j_call: TRBJ1-3; clone_size: .; v_call: TRBV6-4; cdr3_length: 13; cdr3_nt: TGTGCCAGCAGACCCGGGCGGGGAAACACCATATATTTT; cdr3_aa: CASRPGRGNTIYF
d_call: .; j_call: TRBJ2-4; clone_size: .; v_call: TRBV5-5; cdr3_length: 13; cdr3_nt: TGTGCCAGCAGCTTGATAGTCGGAAACATTCAGTACTTC; cdr3_aa: CASSLIVGNIQYF
d_call: TRBD1; j_call: TRBJ2-1; clone_size: once; v_call: TRBV7-2; cdr3_length: 13; cdr3_nt: TGTGCCAGCATTTCGACAGGGAAGGGGGAGCAGTTCTTC; cdr3_aa: CASISTGKGEQFF
d_call: TRBD1; j_call: TRBJ2-5; clone_size: .; v_call: TRBV9; cdr3_length: 16; cdr3_nt: TGTGCCAGCAGCGTAGTTCCGGGACAGGGGGCAGAGACCCAGTACTTC; cdr3_aa: CASSVVPGQGAETQYF
d_call: TRBD2; j_call: TRBJ2-7; clone_size: .; v_call: TRBV2; cdr3_length: 17; cdr3_nt: TGTGCCAGCAGTTCCGGGACTAGCGGGAAGGAGGGCTACCAGCAGTACTTC; cdr3_aa: CASSSGTSGKEGYQQYF
d_call: TRBD2; j_call: TRBJ2-7; clone_size: .; v_call: TRBV4-3; cdr3_length: 15; cdr3_nt: TGCGCCAGCAGCCAAGAGAGCGGGAGGTTTTACGAGCAGTACTTC; cdr3_aa: CASSQESGRFYEQYF
d_call: .; j_call: TRBJ2-2; clone_size: once; v_call: TRBV29-1; cdr3_length: 13; cdr3_nt: TGCAGCGGCTCCGGGACCGCCACCGGGGAGCTGTTTTTT; cdr3_aa: CSGSGTATGELFF
d_call: .; j_call: TRBJ2-5; clone_size: .; v_call: TRBV30; cdr3_length: 10; cdr3_nt: TGTGCCTGGAGTGGTGAGACCCAGTACTTC; cdr3_aa: CAWSGETQYF